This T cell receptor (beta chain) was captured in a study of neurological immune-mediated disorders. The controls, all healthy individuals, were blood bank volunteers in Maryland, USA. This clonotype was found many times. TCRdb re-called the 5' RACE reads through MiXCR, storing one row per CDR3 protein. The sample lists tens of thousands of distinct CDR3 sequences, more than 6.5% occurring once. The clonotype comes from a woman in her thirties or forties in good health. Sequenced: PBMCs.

CDR3 loop: CASSLAGQGAGTGELFF. Here the CDR3 DNA reads TGCGCCAGCAGCTTGGCCGGGCAGGGGGCCGGCACCGGGGAGCTGTTTTTT. The genes are TRBV5-1 and TRBJ2-2, with 8 bases aligning to TRBD1. The J segment lost 4 bases and the V segment lost 0 bases, leaving 8 bases of the junction unmatched. The V gene's germline CDR1 is SGHRS and CDR2 YFSETQ. CDR3 size: 17 residues.